This T cell receptor beta chain was sequenced for a study of beta chain features in type 1 diabetes (dated by TCRdb to 2017 to 2018). In the study overall: No differences in mean age, gender distribution, total cell number or subset yield were found between patients and healthy donors. In the study, recently diagnosed type 1 diabetes patients and matched healthy donors were compared on the TCRB repertoires of their sorted circulating CD4+ T cell subsets. Across all samples, some 110,000,000 sorted cells were examined, and cell number per subset correlated strongly with RNA yield. Regulatory and stem cell-like memory subsets were obtained from only 8 patients and roughly 8 healthy donors, while naive and central memory subsets were obtained from all 30 or so donors.

Each donor gave one peripheral blood draw, around 100 mL on average, collected into heparinised tubes. Using a panel that included CD45RO, CCR7, CD25, CD127, CD95 and CD27, naive, central memory, regulatory and stem cell-like memory CD4+ T cells were sorted on a BD FACSAria II. All sorted populations exceeded 95% purity. Right away, PBMCs were isolated by Lymphoprep density gradient centrifugation and were stained directly, with no culture step. So that batch effects would be minimized, each experiment stained and sorted samples in pairs, pairing one healthy donor with one patient. Comments on this clone: Its target antigen remains unknown. Base-call qualities are not available, and no considerably larger clone is one nucleotide away.

The entire amount of isolated RNA was reverse transcribed using the High Capacity cDNA Reverse Transcription Kit, so the sequenced TCRB transcripts were expressed ones. Stem cell-like memory T cell samples underwent survey-depth immunoSEQ sequencing, averaging roughly 1 million total reads per sample. Sorted cells were lysed in RLT buffer and RNA was extracted with DNase-treated RNeasy Micro or Mini kits, depending on cell number. To prevent cross-contamination, each cell subset was processed individually, whereas patient and healthy donor samples were processed jointly. Using the immunoSEQ multiplex PCR, TCRB sequences were amplified from cDNA into 87-bp fragments spanning the CDR3 region. Sequencing of the amplicons was performed on the Illumina HiSeq platform. In the original analysis: Synthetic template baselines were used to correct PCR bias computationally, reads within Hamming distance 2 were collapsed together, and singletons that could not be merged were discarded. Reads were aligned against IMGT to assign V, D and J genes, CDR3 length and insertions or deletions at six rearrangement sites. Within each subset, clonotype counts were normalized to sorted cell number, and only after that were true diversity and Gini coefficients computed with the tcR R package. The overlap coefficient, calculated on TCRB nucleotide sequences, was used to measure repertoire sharing. TCRdb stores this immuneACCESS table with in-frame sequences only. Part of the clones is absent; in the studies checked, under half of the shortfall reflects unresolved V genes, and no reason is known for the rest. The V and J calls and clone size come from that table; D and trimming were worked out from the DNA. The sample data list 80,000 to 90,000 clones, and about a third of these were observed just once. The ten largest clones add up to 0.4% to 0.55% of the sample.

Results the study describes overall, beyond this receptor: Naive, central memory and regulatory TCRB repertoires appeared to be more alike among patients than among healthy donors. Only small numbers of individuals were included in the HLA sub-analyses, which left unresolved whether HLA type had any influence on TCRB rearrangement. In all four CD4+ subsets, TCRB CDR3 length was moderately but significantly shorter in type 1 diabetes patients. At VDJ recombination sites, type 1 diabetes patients had fewer insertions and more deleted nucleotides, which implies abnormalities in thymic rearrangement. Because cDNA rather than genomic DNA was sequenced, highly expressing activated cells could have been over-represented, although no difference in activation and CD3 levels was found between groups. PCR might favor shorter templates, but patient and control samples were amplified and corrected together, so any skew would affect both groups equally.

The CDR3 starts with the cysteine, ends with the phenylalanine, and has 16 residues. Just the 48-base CDR3 DNA is kept, in frame starting at base 1. This receptor chain uses TRBV21-1 and TRBJ2-1; the DNA was not compared with TRBD1, the D call given in the table. TRBV21-1 corresponds to a pseudogene. This sequence was found in a woman younger than 35 in good health. Sequencing used stem cell memory CD4+ T cells from blood. Reading the label with the study, this specimen's cell subset or site is: stem cell-like memory CD4+ T cells. The CDR3 loop reads CASSARVRRLGCEQFF. The bases are TGTGCCAGCAGCGCCCGCGTGCGCAGGCTGGGTTGTGAGCAGTTCTTC.